The 30 T cell receptor beta chains in this list originate from one sample, sequenced in a study of blood T cell repertoires in COVID-19 (dated by TCRdb to the early 2020s). The library was built by means of the immunoSEQ multiplex PCR assay. TCRdb provides this immuneACCESS table in a form limited to in-frame rearrangements. Some clones are lacking; in checked studies, under half of them reflect an unresolved V gene, and why the rest are absent is not known. The sample yields some 34,000 clones; approximately 89% were counted once. The top ten clones comprise approximately 7% of the sample. The sample consisted of peripheral blood. Receptor source: a human donor in a cohort sampled during active COVID-19.

This chain links TRBV3-1 (or the pseudogene TRBV3-2) with TRBJ2-7, with 11 bases lining up with TRBD2. This CDR3 is 15 amino acids long. The germline CDR1 and CDR2 sequences are LGHDT and YNNKEL (reference sequence). Trimming cost V 4 bases and J 3 bases; bases outside gene matches: 5. CDR3 sequence: CASSPAGTSGYEQYF. The CDR3 DNA reads TGTGCCAGCAGCCCGGCAGGGACTAGCGGCTACGAGCAGTACTTC.

The chain is built from TRBV9 and TRBJ2-3, with 7 positions matching TRBD2. V dropped 5 bases and J dropped 3; count of bases not matched to a gene: 9. This CDR3 has 15 amino acids. Per germline, CDR1 SGDLS and CDR2 YYNGEE. CDR3 sequence reads: CASSSAGLRTDTQYF. DNA of the CDR3: TGTGCCAGCAGTTCAGCGGGACTGAGGACAGATACGCAGTATTTT.

The chain's CDR3 is CAISPRGQANTGELFF. CDR3 nucleotide sequence: TGTGCCATCAGCCCGAGGGGACAAGCGAACACCGGGGAGCTGTTTTTT. V gene TRBV10-3 combines with J gene TRBJ2-2; D is perhaps TRBD1 (6 bases). The CDR3 spans 16 residues. V shed 6 bases and J shed 0 bases, with 14 bases lying between them. Germline CDR1 and CDR2: ENHRY and SYGVKD.

V gene TRBV24-1 combines with J gene TRBJ2-1, with a weak D call TRBD2 (6 bases). There are 14 residues in the CDR3. CDR1 and CDR2 from the germline V gene are KGHDR and SFDVKD. With 3 bases removed from V and 4 bases from J, the gap between germline ends came to 9 bases. In nucleotides, the CDR3 is TGTGCCACCAGTGATATGACTAGATACAATGAGCAGTTCTTC. Its protein product is CATSDMTRYNEQFF.

The J gene is TRBJ2-1, the V gene TRBV30; TRBD2 is a possible D gene (6 bases). The CDR3 loop spans 14 amino acids. Trimming took 6 bases from V and 2 from J, leaving 14 bases between them. The V gene's germline CDR1 is GTSNPN and CDR2 SVGIG (reference sequence). CDR3 residues: CACMEGIAYNEQFF. CDR3 nucleotides: TGTGCCTGCATGGAGGGGATCGCCTACAATGAGCAGTTCTTC.

This chain uses TRBV11-1 with TRBJ1-1; TRBD1 might be the D (6 bases). V lost 0 bases and J 0 bases, leaving 11 bases between the germline ends. The germline gives CDR1 SGHAT, CDR2 FQDESV (reference sequence). The CDR3 spans 16 residues. DNA for the CDR3: TGTGCCAGCAGCTTAGCGGGACAAACCATGAACACTGAAGCTTTCTTT. It yields the protein CASSLAGQTMNTEAFF.

The J gene is TRBJ2-1, the V gene TRBV4-1; 8 bases match TRBD2. The germline CDR1 and CDR2 sequences are MGHRA and YSYEKL. The CDR3 covers 16 residues. Trimming at V came to 2 bases and at J to 2 bases, leaving 5 bases not matched to a gene. The CDR3 bases are TGCGCCAGCAGCCAAACTAGCGGAGGGACCTACAATGAGCAGTTCTTC. This codes for CASSQTSGGTYNEQFF.

The chain has TRBV9 and TRBJ2-2, with 7 bases that match TRBD2. Germline CDR1 is SGDLS and CDR2 is YYNGEE. This CDR3 comprises 16 residues. Losses at the gene ends were 4 bases for V and 3 bases for J; bases not matched to a gene: 9. The CDR3 nucleotides are TGTGCCAGCAGCATGACTAGCCCTACAGACACCGGGGAGCTGTTTTTT. Translating it yields CASSMTSPTDTGELFF.

This clone was observed a handful of times. J is TRBJ1-5 and V is TRBV27; no definite D call. Per germline, CDR1 MNHEY and CDR2 SMNVEV (reference sequence). The V gene lost 2 bases and the J gene lost 4 bases, with 6 bases spanning the gap. The CDR3 spans 13 residues. CDR3 residues: CASSLNRNQPQHF. CDR3 nucleotide sequence: TGTGCCAGCAGTTTAAACAGAAATCAGCCCCAGCATTTT.

This clone was counted a few times. The chain carries TRBV28 and TRBJ2-7; weak D call: TRBD1 (6 bases). The CDR3 totals 14 residues. Germline V gives CDR1 MDHEN, CDR2 SYDVKM. V was pared by 5 bases and J by 2 bases, with 13 bases between. The chain's CDR3 is CASSPRDIAYEQYF. The CDR3 nucleotides are TGTGCCAGCAGTCCCCGGGACATCGCCTACGAGCAGTACTTC. Using reference TRBV28 and TRBJ2-7 for the parts outside the CDR3, the full variable domain is DVKVTQSSRYLVKRTGEKVFLECVQDMDHENMFWYRQDPGLGLRLIYFSYDVKMKEKGDIPEGYSVSREKKERFSLILESASTNQTSMYLCASSPRDIAYEQYFGPGTRLTVT.

This chain joins TRBV29-1 and TRBJ1-5; 12 nucleotides match TRBD1. Germline values: CDR1 SQVTM, CDR2 ANQGSEA. V lost 6 bases to trimming and J lost 4 bases; unmatched junction nucleotides: 4. The CDR3 consists of 14 residues. The CDR3 DNA is TGCAGCGTGAGGGACAGGGGGCTGAATCAGCCCCAGCATTTT. Its protein is CSVRDRGLNQPQHF.

This clone has just one count. The rearrangement uses TRBV7-2 and TRBJ1-1; possible D gene TRBD1, 5 bases. V lost 6 bases to trimming and J lost 1 base, with 9 bases between them. CDR3 length equals 13 residues. CDR1 and CDR2 from the germline V gene are SGHTA and FQGNSA. CDR3 sequence (DNA): TGTGCCAGCAGTTATGACAGGAACACTGAAGCTTTCTTT. This codes for CASSYDRNTEAFF.

The rearrangement links TRBV19 to TRBJ2-1, with TRBD2 matching over 10 bases. J lost 1 base, V lost 3 bases, and 0 bases had no gene match. The CDR3 runs to 15 residues. Germline V gene data show CDR1 as LNHDA and CDR2 as SQIVND (reference sequence). The CDR3 loop reads CASSMGLASYNEQFF. The CDR3 nucleotides read TGTGCCAGTAGTATGGGACTAGCGTCCTACAATGAGCAGTTCTTC. Supplemented by reference TRBV19 and TRBJ2-1, the full variable domain reads DGGITQSPKYLFRKEGQNVTLSCEQNLNHDAMYWYRQDPGQGLRLIYYSQIVNDFQKGDIAEGYSVSREKKESFPLTVTSAQKNPTAFYLCASSMGLASYNEQFFGPGTRLTVL.

V usage is TRBV4-1 and J usage is TRBJ2-3; 13 bases align to TRBD2. The V gene end was trimmed by 1 base and the J gene end by 2 bases; junction bases not matched to a gene: 6. CDR3 length: 18 residues. Per the germline V gene, CDR1 is MGHRA and CDR2 is YSYEKL. The CDR3 DNA reads as TGCGCCAGCAGCCAAGGACGACTAGCGGGAGGTCTCACAGATACGCAGTATTTT. This sequence encodes CASSQGRLAGGLTDTQYF.

The J gene is TRBJ1-4, the V gene TRBV12-3 or TRBV12-4; D is uncertain. CDR3 length: 13 residues. Trimming cost V 8 bases and J 11 bases, with 18 bases left between them. The CDR3 nucleotides are TGTGCCAGCCGAACGGAGGAGCAAAACAAACTGTTTTTT. It specifies CASRTEEQNKLFF.

V is TRBV10-3 and J is TRBJ2-5; 7 bases are a match to TRBD1. From germline, CDR1 is ENHRY and CDR2 SYGVKD. J was trimmed by 4 bases and V by 6 bases; bases with no gene match: 5. There are 13 residues in the CDR3. CDR3: CAISTGEGETQYF. CDR3 DNA sequence: TGTGCCATCAGCACAGGGGAAGGAGAGACCCAGTACTTC.

The rearrangement uses TRBV18 and TRBJ1-6, with D uncertain. V was pared by 2 bases and J by 3 bases, with 17 bases between. The CDR3 contains 18 residues. Germline CDR1 and CDR2: KGHSH and LQKENI. CDR3 region: CASSPTRHRGDYNSPLHF. CDR3 coding DNA: TGTGCCAGCTCACCAACGAGACACCGGGGTGACTATAATTCACCCCTCCACTTT.

This chain links TRBV27 with TRBJ1-2, with a possible D match to TRBD1 (6 bases). Germline CDR1 and CDR2: MNHEY and SMNVEV (reference sequence). This CDR3 contains 14 residues. V was pared by 2 bases and J by 7 bases, with 14 bases between. The CDR3 DNA sequence: TGTGCCAGCAGTTTAACTTCGGGGGGCAGTGGCTACACCTTC. Its translation is CASSLTSGGSGYTF.

The V gene is TRBV7-2, the J gene TRBJ1-1; 10 bases line up with TRBD1. Germline V CDR1 and CDR2: SGHTA, FQGNSA. This CDR3 comprises 15 residues. The V gene end was trimmed by 2 bases and the J gene end by 8 bases; junction bases not matched to a gene: 8. The CDR3 DNA sequence: TGTGCCAGCAGCTTACCCGCCGGACAGGGGGTAGAAGCTTTCTTT. Protein product: CASSLPAGQGVEAFF.

The rearrangement joins TRBV25-1 to TRBJ1-2; the D is unclear. This CDR3 has 13 residues. Germline assignment: CDR1 MGHDK and CDR2 SYGVNS. Trimming cost V 2 bases and J 8 bases, with 12 bases left between them. This chain's CDR3 is CASSEIEGRGYTF. CDR3 bases: TGTGCCAGCAGTGAAATAGAGGGCAGAGGCTACACCTTC.

This chain joins TRBV5-1 and TRBJ1-1; 9 positions agree with TRBD1. The CDR3 consists of 17 residues. In germline, CDR1 is SGHRS, CDR2 YFSETQ. The V gene end was trimmed by 0 bases and the J gene end by 5 bases; junction bases not matched to a gene: 11. The CDR3 bases are TGCGCCAGCAGCTTGGCAGTCGACAGGGGGGGAGTAACTGAAGCTTTCTTT. This translates into CASSLAVDRGGVTEAFF. Based on the CDR3 plus reference TRBV5-1 and TRBJ1-1, the full variable domain is KAGVTQTPRYLIKTRGQQVTLSCSPISGHRSVSWYQQTPGQGLQFLFEYFSETQRNKGNFPGRFSGRQFSNSRSEMNVSTLELGDSALYLCASSLAVDRGGVTEAFFGQGTRLTVV.

The J gene is TRBJ1-3, the V gene TRBV18; a weak D match, TRBD1 (6 bases). The germline CDR1 and CDR2 sequences are KGHSH and LQKENI. CDR3 length: 14 residues. The V and J ends lost 2 bases and 3 bases respectively, with 8 bases between them. In DNA, the CDR3 is TGTGCCAGCTCACCAAACAGGGATGGAAACACCATATATTTT. It specifies CASSPNRDGNTIYF.

The chain joins TRBV6-5 to TRBJ1-2; a possible D gene is TRBD1 (6 bases). Germline CDR1 MNHEY, CDR2 SVGAGI. This CDR3 region has 16 residues. V lost 4 bases and J lost 4, with 19 bases in between. The CDR3 sequence is CASSSQGTTGAYGYTF. CDR3 DNA: TGTGCCAGCAGTTCTCAGGGGACGACAGGAGCCTATGGCTACACCTTC.

The V call is TRBV20-1, the J call TRBJ2-7, with TRBD1 identical over 9 bases. Germline V gene sequence: CDR1 DFQATT, CDR2 SNEGSKA (reference sequence). V shed 5 bases, J shed 4 bases, and the junction held 0 bases outside the gene matches. The CDR3 has 11 amino acids. Here the CDR3 reads CSAGTGYEQYF. The CDR3 nucleotides read TGCAGTGCTGGGACAGGGTACGAGCAGTACTTC.

This clone has more than one count but fewer than ten. The genes are TRBV11-2 and TRBJ1-3, with 7 nucleotides matching TRBD1. The V and J ends lost 3 bases and 0 bases, in that order; junction bases with no gene match: 2. The CDR3 loop spans 15 amino acids. Germline V lookup: CDR1 SGHAT, CDR2 FQNNGV. CDR3 amino acids: CASSFYRGSGNTIYF. CDR3 DNA: TGTGCCAGCAGCTTTTACAGGGGCTCTGGAAACACCATATATTTT.

V is TRBV5-6 and J is TRBJ1-2; perhaps TRBD1 as D (6 bases). Deletions cut 1 base from V and 5 bases from J, with 9 bases between. Germline V gene sequence: CDR1 SGHDT, CDR2 YYEEEE. This CDR3 has 13 amino acids. CDR3 nucleotides: TGTGCCAGCAGCTTGAGGCAGGGGTATGGCTACACCTTC. Translating gives CASSLRQGYGYTF.

This chain joins TRBV19 and TRBJ1-1, with D perhaps matching TRBD1 (5 bases). The CDR3 totals 13 residues. V dropped 5 bases and J dropped 0 bases, with 7 bases sitting between them. Per the germline V gene, CDR1 is LNHDA and CDR2 is SQIVND (reference sequence). CDR3 loop: CASSQTVNTEAFF. The CDR3 nucleotides read TGTGCCAGTAGTCAGACAGTGAACACTGAAGCTTTCTTT.

The chain combines TRBV7-9 with TRBJ2-1; possibly TRBD2 for D (7 bases). Germline-derived CDR1 and CDR2 are SEHNR and FQNEAQ (reference sequence). V lost 1 base and J lost 11, with 15 bases in between. The CDR3 is 14 residues long. CDR3 sequence (DNA): TGTGCCAGCAGCTTAGAGGGGGGAGGGACGAAGCAGTTCTTC. Residues: CASSLEGGGTKQFF.

The chain combines TRBV9 with TRBJ1-1; 9 nucleotides line up with TRBD1. Germline CDR1 reads SGDLS; CDR2 reads YYNGEE. This CDR3 comprises 15 residues. V lost 3 bases, J lost 5 bases, and 8 bases stayed unmatched. The CDR3 DNA is TGTGCCAGCAGCGAATGGTCGACAGGGGGAACTGAAGCTTTCTTT. Its translation: CASSEWSTGGTEAFF.

The chain uses TRBV28 and TRBJ1-1; D gene ambiguous. The V and J ends lost 2 bases and 6 bases respectively, with 7 bases between them. The CDR3 has 12 residues. Germline V gene lookup returns CDR1 MDHEN and CDR2 SYDVKM. CDR3 sequence reads: CASSLPVSEAFF. The CDR3 nucleotides are TGTGCCAGCAGTTTACCGGTCTCTGAAGCTTTCTTT. Looking up the rest from reference TRBV28 and TRBJ1-1 gives the full variable domain: DVKVTQSSRYLVKRTGEKVFLECVQDMDHENMFWYRQDPGLGLRLIYFSYDVKMKEKGDIPEGYSVSREKKERFSLILESASTNQTSMYLCASSLPVSEAFFGQGTRLTVV.